The 29 T cell receptor beta chains presented below share a single source sample, sequenced in a study of shared clonotypes between healthy human individuals. Libraries were prepared by immunoSEQ multiplex PCR; TCRdb keeps only in-frame clonotypes and omits some of them. Here the sample spans approximately 1.5 million clones, about 98.5% being singletons. Sequencing input: naive CD4+ T cells sorted from blood. The subset here: CD45RA+ positively selected. The receptors were gathered from a man between 25 and 39 years old in good health.

This clone was picked up a small number of times. The rearrangement uses TRBV6-5 and TRBJ2-3, with 8 bases fitting TRBD2. The V gene end was trimmed by 6 bases and the J gene end by 4 bases; junction bases not matched to a gene: 9. Germline values: CDR1 MNHEY, CDR2 SVGAGI. The CDR3 runs 15 residues. CDR3 protein: CASSFSGTRSDTQYF. CDR3 coding DNA: TGTGCCAGCAGCTTCTCCGGGACTAGATCAGATACGCAGTATTTT.

V is TRBV5-1 and J is TRBJ1-4; D might be TRBD1 (5 bases). CDR1 and CDR2 from the germline V gene are SGHRS and YFSETQ. V lost 0 bases to trimming and J lost 3 bases, with 15 bases between them. The CDR3 covers 17 residues. The CDR3 region is CASSLGTRLMSNEKLFF. The CDR3 bases are TGCGCCAGCAGCTTGGGGACACGCCTTATGTCTAATGAAAAACTGTTTTTT.

The chain recombines TRBV19 with TRBJ1-1; TRBD1 agrees at 11 bases. The CDR3 is made up of 13 amino acids. Germline lookup yields CDR1 LNHDA and CDR2 SQIVND (reference sequence). The junction had 2 bases not matched to a gene; V was cut back by 6 bases and J by 5 bases. CDR3 sequence: CASSRDRGTEAFF. CDR3 bases: TGTGCCAGTAGCAGGGACAGGGGGACTGAAGCTTTCTTT.

The V call is TRBV6-1, the J call TRBJ2-1, with 7 nucleotides matching TRBD2. There are 13 residues in the CDR3. The V gene end was trimmed by 6 bases and the J gene end by 6 bases; junction bases not matched to a gene: 5. Germline CDR1 MNHNS, CDR2 SASEGT. This chain's CDR3 is CASRTGGGNEQFF. CDR3 nucleotides: TGTGCCAGCAGAACGGGAGGTGGCAATGAGCAGTTCTTC.

Only one count was recorded for this clone. Distinct nucleotide sequences in the sample also encode this CDR3. V and J are TRBV9 and TRBJ2-2; D remains ambiguous. V was pared by 0 bases and J by 1 base, with 4 bases between. Germline V lookup: CDR1 SGDLS, CDR2 YYNGEE. This CDR3 spans 14 amino acids. CDR3 DNA: TGTGCCAGCAGCGTAGGGCGGAACACCGGGGAGCTGTTTTTT. Amino acid sequence: CASSVGRNTGELFF.

The count of this clone is one. V gene TRBV7-2 combines with J gene TRBJ1-2; 8 bases agree with TRBD1. The CDR3 is 13 residues long. The trim removed 5 bases at V and 4 bases at J, leaving 3 bases unmatched. The germline V gene has CDR1 SGHTA and CDR2 FQGNSA. DNA of the CDR3: TGTGCCAGCAGCCAGGGGGCGGGCTATGGCTACACCTTC. This codes for CASSQGAGYGYTF.

The chain is built from TRBV28 and TRBJ2-1, with D uncertain. Germline CDR1 reads MDHEN; CDR2 reads SYDVKM. This CDR3 region has 15 residues. Trimming cost V 8 bases and J 0 bases, with 14 bases left between them. In DNA, the CDR3 is TGTGCCAGCTCGCCCGGTCAAAGCTCCTACAATGAGCAGTTCTTC. Encoded protein: CASSPGQSSYNEQFF.

The CDR3 sequence: CSVEWDGKDSGNTIYF. The CDR3 DNA reads TGCAGCGTTGAATGGGACGGAAAGGACTCTGGAAACACCATATATTTT. The chain joins TRBV29-1 to TRBJ1-3; D may be TRBD1 (5 bases). In germline, CDR1 is SQVTM, CDR2 ANQGSEA. There are 16 residues in the CDR3. V was shortened by 2 bases and J by 0 bases, with 14 bases between the two germline ends.

This clone has only one observation. The V and J genes are TRBV19 and TRBJ1-5; D not resolved. Germline CDR1 reads LNHDA; CDR2 reads SQIVND (reference sequence). CDR3 length: 13 amino acids. Trimming stripped 7 bases from V and 6 bases from J, with 13 bases between. As DNA, the CDR3 is TGTGCCAGTAATGACTTTTTGGGTCAGCCCCAGCATTTT. This encodes CASNDFLGQPQHF.

The genes are TRBV5-1 and TRBJ1-1, with TRBD1 identical over 7 bases. This CDR3 contains 14 residues. Trimming removed 5 bases from V and 6 bases from J; junction bases left unmatched: 10. Germline loops: CDR1 SGHRS, CDR2 YFSETQ. This CDR3 reads CASSPERGLPEAFF. The CDR3 DNA follows: TGCGCCAGCAGTCCGGAAAGGGGGCTGCCTGAAGCTTTCTTT. Supplemented by reference TRBV5-1 and TRBJ1-1, the full variable domain reads KAGVTQTPRYLIKTRGQQVTLSCSPISGHRSVSWYQQTPGQGLQFLFEYFSETQRNKGNFPGRFSGRQFSNSRSEMNVSTLELGDSALYLCASSPERGLPEAFFGQGTRLTVV.

Points on this clone: At the DNA level, this CDR3 is encoded by other sequences in the same sample as well. The chain is built from TRBV10-3 and TRBJ1-1; no definite D call. CDR1 and CDR2 (germline): ENHRY, SYGVKD. The CDR3 runs 13 residues. The V gene lost 4 bases and the J gene lost 1 base, with 7 bases spanning the gap. CDR3 coding DNA: TGTGCCATCAGTGGGAGAGGGAACACTGAAGCTTTCTTT. This codes for CAISGRGNTEAFF.

This chain joins TRBV14 and TRBJ2-5; D is perhaps TRBD2 (5 bases). Germline lookup yields CDR1 SGHDN and CDR2 FVKESK. Trimming took off 4 bases at V and 4 bases at J, with 13 bases between the two ends. The CDR3 is 14 residues long. Here the CDR3 reads CASSPGWRAETQYF. The CDR3 DNA reads TGTGCCAGCAGCCCCGGTTGGCGGGCAGAGACCCAGTACTTC.

V usage is TRBV6-6 and J usage is TRBJ2-7; D uncertain. Germline V lookup: CDR1 MNHNY, CDR2 SVGAGI (reference sequence). Trimming removed 6 bases from V and 0 bases from J, with 9 bases in between. This CDR3 has 13 amino acids. CDR3 sequence reads: CASSSTGSYEQYF. In nucleotides, the CDR3 is TGTGCCAGCAGCTCCACTGGCTCCTACGAGCAGTACTTC.

The rearrangement joins TRBV11-2 to TRBJ2-5; D uncertain. The germline CDR1 and CDR2 sequences are SGHAT and FQNNGV. The CDR3 contains 12 residues. The germline V and J ends were trimmed by 3 bases and 5 bases, with 7 bases remaining between them. The CDR3 loop reads CASSFHAETQYF. CDR3 nucleotide sequence: TGTGCCAGCAGCTTTCATGCCGAGACCCAGTACTTC.

This chain uses TRBV5-1 with TRBJ1-2; D gene unclear. V lost 3 bases and J 3 bases, leaving 9 bases between the germline ends. The CDR3 is 13 residues long. Germline V lookup: CDR1 SGHRS, CDR2 YFSETQ. The CDR3 sequence is CASSSTADYGYTF. The CDR3 nucleotides are TGCGCCAGCAGCTCAACAGCGGACTATGGCTACACCTTC.

V usage is TRBV6-5 and J usage is TRBJ2-5, with a possible D match to TRBD1 (5 bases). Germline V gives CDR1 MNHEY, CDR2 SVGAGI. Trimming shortened V by 4 bases and J by 10 bases, and 10 bases separated the two germline ends. The CDR3 runs to 11 residues. The CDR3 nucleotides are TGTGCCAGCAGTTCCCAAGGGGTCCAGTACTTC. It encodes CASSSQGVQYF.

V gene TRBV2 combines with J gene TRBJ2-5, with TRBD1 as a possible D gene (6 bases). V lost 1 base and J lost 14, with 14 bases in between. The CDR3 is 12 residues long. Looked up from germline, CDR1 is SNHLY and CDR2 is FYNNEI. The CDR3 sequence: CASSEELGGLYF. The CDR3, as DNA: TGTGCCAGCAGTGAAGAGCTAGGGGGTCTTTACTTC.

The chain joins TRBV5-6 to TRBJ2-7, with 7 bases aligning to TRBD1. CDR1 and CDR2 from the germline V gene are SGHDT and YYEEEE. The CDR3 contains 15 residues. Trimming took 1 base from V and 0 from J; bases not matched to a gene: 4. DNA of the CDR3: TGTGCCAGCAGCTTGTTGTCAGGGGGCTCCTACGAGCAGTACTTC. Translated, it gives CASSLLSGGSYEQYF.

The chain is built from TRBV10-2 and TRBJ1-1; D is unclear. The CDR3 consists of 13 residues. V lost 3 bases, J lost 6 bases, and 11 bases lay in between. Germline lookup yields CDR1 WSHSY and CDR2 SAAADI. The CDR3 DNA reads TGCGCCAGCAGTGAACGGGTTTTACCTGAAGCTTTCTTT. Protein product: CASSERVLPEAFF.

The V call is TRBV5-4, the J call TRBJ2-3; no reliable D call. The CDR3 consists of 16 residues. The ends were cut back, 0 bases at V and 0 bases at J, with 11 bases in the middle. Germline V gene sequence: CDR1 SGHNT, CDR2 YYREEE (reference sequence). The CDR3 region is CASSLGRAPSTDTQYF. CDR3 bases: TGTGCCAGCAGCTTGGGGCGAGCGCCGAGCACAGATACGCAGTATTTT. Using reference TRBV5-4 and TRBJ2-3 for the parts outside the CDR3, the full variable domain is ETGVTQSPTHLIKTRGQQVTLRCSSQSGHNTVSWYQQALGQGPQFIFQYYREEENGRGNFPPRFSGLQFPNYSSELNVNALELDDSALYLCASSLGRAPSTDTQYFGPGTRLTVL.

This rearrangement joins TRBV7-9 to TRBJ2-1; 7 nucleotides match TRBD2. This CDR3 region has 15 residues. Unmatched junction bases numbered 8, after V lost 0 bases and J lost 9 bases. CDR1 and CDR2 (germline): SEHNR, FQNEAQ (reference sequence). The CDR3 DNA follows: TGTGCCAGCAGCTTAGCGGGAGGGCCGTTCCCTGAGCAGTTCTTC. It encodes CASSLAGGPFPEQFF.

In DNA form, the CDR3 reads TGTGCCACCAGCGTCCGACAGGGGCGATATGGCTACACCTTC. Translated: CATSVRQGRYGYTF. The J gene is TRBJ1-2, the V gene TRBV15, with 8 bases identical to TRBD1. CDR1 is LNHNV, CDR2 YYDKDF, per germline (reference sequence). The CDR3 has 14 residues. V was clipped by 5 bases and J by 5 bases; unmatched bases: 7.

This clone was seen just once. This chain uses TRBV7-2 with TRBJ1-2; 10 bases align to TRBD1. CDR1 is SGHTA and CDR2 is FQGNSA in the germline V gene. J lost 5 bases, V lost 5 bases, and 11 bases had no gene match. The CDR3 consists of 16 residues. The CDR3 loop is CASSPVGTGVGYGYTF. As DNA, the CDR3 is TGTGCCAGCAGCCCAGTGGGGACAGGGGTAGGATATGGCTACACCTTC.

The V call is TRBV11-1, the J call TRBJ2-3; 11 positions match TRBD2. The germline CDR1 and CDR2 sequences are SGHAT and FQDESV (reference sequence). Trimming took 5 bases from V and 8 from J; bases not matched to a gene: 15. The CDR3 runs to 17 residues. As DNA, the CDR3 is TGTGCCAGCAGCCCCCGGACCGGGACTAGCGGTACTGGTACGCAGTATTTT. Amino acids: CASSPRTGTSGTGTQYF.

The chain joins TRBV7-2 to TRBJ2-7; D is perhaps TRBD1 (6 bases). CDR3 length equals 15 residues. Per the germline V gene, CDR1 is SGHTA and CDR2 is FQGNSA. The germline V and J ends were trimmed by 1 base and 7 bases, with 17 bases remaining between them. The CDR3 coding sequence is TGTGCCAGCAGCTTAGGCCCGGGACAATTGATTGAGCAGTACTTC. It is translated as CASSLGPGQLIEQYF.

The chain employs TRBV28 and TRBJ2-6; unclear D gene. Germline V gene lookup returns CDR1 MDHEN and CDR2 SYDVKM. With 7 bases removed from V and 3 bases from J, the gap between germline ends came to 1 base. This CDR3 spans 11 amino acids. The CDR3 coding sequence is TGTGCCAGCAATGGGGCCAACGTCCTGACTTTC. Its protein product is CASNGANVLTF.

For this clone: A much larger clone differs from this one at a single base, so this may be a read error. Distinct nucleotide sequences in the sample also encode this CDR3. The rearrangement joins TRBV9 to TRBJ2-5; D is unclear. The CDR3 extends over 11 amino acids. Germline V gene data show CDR1 as SGDLS and CDR2 as YYNGEE. The ends were cut back, 0 bases at V and 7 bases at J, with 4 bases in the middle. CDR3 in amino acids: CASSVGGTQYF. CDR3 nucleotides: TGTGCCAGCAGCGTAGGAGGGACCCAGTACTTC.

In the case of this clone: Other DNA variants within this sample encode the same CDR3. The CDR3: CASSLSGYEQYF. DNA of the CDR3: TGTGCCAGCAGCTTAAGCGGGTACGAGCAGTACTTC. This chain connects TRBV7-2 to TRBJ2-7, with D possibly being TRBD2 (6 bases). V lost 2 bases and J 4 bases, leaving 6 bases between the germline ends. Looked up from germline, CDR1 is SGHTA and CDR2 is FQGNSA. CDR3 length equals 12 residues.

The chain employs TRBV9 and TRBJ2-7, with no clear D. Germline values: CDR1 SGDLS, CDR2 YYNGEE. Trimming pared 2 bases from V and 0 bases from J, leaving 9 bases between. This CDR3 region has 14 residues. DNA of the CDR3: TGTGCCAGCAGCGTTATGCAAAGCTCCTACGAGCAGTACTTC. This codes for CASSVMQSSYEQYF.